In this sample, the clone carrying this TCR beta chain turned up a few times. This sample was taken from a study of preoperative IRX-2 immunotherapy in early breast cancer. The method was immunoSEQ multiplex PCR; TCRdb's version includes in-frame clones alone and lacks a portion of them. The sample contains under 4,000 clones, about two thirds of which appear only once. V lost 6 bases and J 0 bases, leaving 5 bases between the germline ends. This CDR3 has 13 amino acids. From germline, CDR1 is KGHSH and CDR2 LQKENI. Treatment defined: preoperative locoregional IRX-2 cytokine immunotherapy. Samples came from a phase Ib trial of preoperative locoregional IRX-2 cytokine immunotherapy.

The chain uses TRBV18 and TRBJ2-2, with D perhaps matching TRBD1 (5 bases). The receptor was derived from a human donor with breast cancer. The starting material was tumor tissue, obtained after IRX-2 immunotherapy. CDR3 DNA sequence: TGTGCCAGCTCGACAGCGAACACCGGGGAGCTGTTTTTT. Residues: CASSTANTGELFF.